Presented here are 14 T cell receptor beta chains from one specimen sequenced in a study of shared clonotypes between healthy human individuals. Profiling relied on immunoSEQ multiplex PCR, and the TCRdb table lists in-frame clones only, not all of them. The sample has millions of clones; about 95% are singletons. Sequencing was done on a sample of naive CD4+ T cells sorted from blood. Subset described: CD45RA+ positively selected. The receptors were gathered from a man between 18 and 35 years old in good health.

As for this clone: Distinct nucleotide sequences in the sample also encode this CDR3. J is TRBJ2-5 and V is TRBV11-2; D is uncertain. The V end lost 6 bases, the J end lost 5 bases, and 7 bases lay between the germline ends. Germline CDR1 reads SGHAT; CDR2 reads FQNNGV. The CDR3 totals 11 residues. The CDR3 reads CASSFKETQYF. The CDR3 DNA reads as TGTGCCAGCAGTTTTAAGGAGACCCAGTACTTC.

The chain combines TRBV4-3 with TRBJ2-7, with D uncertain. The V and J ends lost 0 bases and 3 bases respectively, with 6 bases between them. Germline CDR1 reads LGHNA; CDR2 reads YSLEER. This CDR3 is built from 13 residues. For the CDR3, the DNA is TGCGCCAGCAGCCAAGAGCAGCTCTACGAGCAGTACTTC. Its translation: CASSQEQLYEQYF.

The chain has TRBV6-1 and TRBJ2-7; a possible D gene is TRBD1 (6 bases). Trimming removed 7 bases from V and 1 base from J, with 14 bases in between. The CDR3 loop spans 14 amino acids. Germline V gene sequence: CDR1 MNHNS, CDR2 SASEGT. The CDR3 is CASTLGQISYEQYF. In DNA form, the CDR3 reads TGTGCCAGCACCTTAGGACAGATATCCTACGAGCAGTACTTC.

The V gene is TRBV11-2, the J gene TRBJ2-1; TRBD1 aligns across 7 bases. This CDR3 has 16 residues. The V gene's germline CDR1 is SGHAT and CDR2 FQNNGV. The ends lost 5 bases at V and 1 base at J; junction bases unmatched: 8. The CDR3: CASSVRGKGSYNEQFF. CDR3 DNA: TGTGCCAGCAGCGTCAGGGGGAAAGGTTCCTACAATGAGCAGTTCTTC. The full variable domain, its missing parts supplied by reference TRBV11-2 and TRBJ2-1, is EAGVAQSPRYKIIEKRQSVAFWCNPISGHATLYWYQQILGQGPKLLIQFQNNGVVDDSQLPKDRFSAERLKGVDSTLKIQPAKLEDSAVYLCASSVRGKGSYNEQFFGPGTRLTVL.

The CDR3 spells CASSLAVGGGSYEQYF. For the CDR3, the DNA is TGTGCCAGCAGCTTAGCGGTTGGGGGAGGCTCCTACGAGCAGTACTTC. V is TRBV7-2 and J is TRBJ2-7, with a weak D call TRBD2 (6 bases). The CDR3 length is 16 residues. Germline assignment: CDR1 SGHTA and CDR2 FQGNSA. Trimming shortened V by 0 bases and J by 0 bases, and 12 bases separated the two germline ends.

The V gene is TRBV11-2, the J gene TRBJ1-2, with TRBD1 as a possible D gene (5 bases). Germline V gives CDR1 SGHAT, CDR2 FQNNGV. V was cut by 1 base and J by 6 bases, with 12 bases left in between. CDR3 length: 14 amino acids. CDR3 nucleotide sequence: TGTGCCAGCAGCTTAGTAGGGCAGGGTGATGGCTACACCTTC. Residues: CASSLVGQGDGYTF.

CDR3 sequence: CASSLTPTSGLYGYTF. DNA for the CDR3: TGTGCCAGCAGCCTAACGCCCACATCCGGACTCTATGGCTACACCTTC. The chain is built from TRBV7-6 and TRBJ1-2; D unclear. The V end lost 5 bases, the J end lost 4 bases, and 20 bases lay between the germline ends. CDR1 and CDR2 (germline): SGHVS, FNYEAQ. This CDR3 comprises 16 residues.

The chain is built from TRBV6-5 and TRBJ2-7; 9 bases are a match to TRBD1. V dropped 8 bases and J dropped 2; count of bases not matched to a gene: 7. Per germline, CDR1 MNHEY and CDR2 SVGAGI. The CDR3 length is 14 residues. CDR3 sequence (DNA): TGTGCCAGCCTGCCGGGACAGGGTGCCTACGAGCAGTACTTC. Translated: CASLPGQGAYEQYF.

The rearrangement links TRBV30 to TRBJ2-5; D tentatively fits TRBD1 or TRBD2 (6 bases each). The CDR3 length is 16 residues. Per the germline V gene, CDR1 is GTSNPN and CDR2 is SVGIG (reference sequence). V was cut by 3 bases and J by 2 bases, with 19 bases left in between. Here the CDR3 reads CAWRGKAPGAQETQYF. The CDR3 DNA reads TGTGCCTGGAGGGGAAAGGCCCCGGGGGCACAAGAGACCCAGTACTTC.

Written as DNA, the CDR3 is TGCAGCGTTGCGGTGGCGGGGGGATCAGATACGCAGTATTTT. Protein sequence: CSVAVAGGSDTQYF. The chain carries TRBV29-1 and TRBJ2-3; 8 nucleotides agree with TRBD2. V lost 4 bases, J lost 4 bases, and 7 bases stayed unmatched. In germline, CDR1 is SQVTM, CDR2 ANQGSEA. This CDR3 comprises 14 residues.

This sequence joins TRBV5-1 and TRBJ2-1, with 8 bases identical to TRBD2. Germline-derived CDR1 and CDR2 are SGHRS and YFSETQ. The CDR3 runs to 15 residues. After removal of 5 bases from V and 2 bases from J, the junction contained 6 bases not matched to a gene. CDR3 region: CASRLADRPYNEQFF. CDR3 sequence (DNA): TGCGCCAGCAGACTAGCGGACCGACCCTACAATGAGCAGTTCTTC.

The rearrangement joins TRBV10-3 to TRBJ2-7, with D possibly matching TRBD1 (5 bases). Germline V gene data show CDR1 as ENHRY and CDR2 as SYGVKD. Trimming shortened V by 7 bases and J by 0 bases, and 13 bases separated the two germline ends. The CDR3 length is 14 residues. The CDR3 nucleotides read TGTGCCATCAATTCAGGGTTAAGCTCCTACGAGCAGTACTTC. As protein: CAINSGLSSYEQYF.

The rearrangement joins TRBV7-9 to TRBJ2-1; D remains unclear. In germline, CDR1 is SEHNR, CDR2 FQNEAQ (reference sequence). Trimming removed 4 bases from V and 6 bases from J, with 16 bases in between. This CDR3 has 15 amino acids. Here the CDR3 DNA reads TGTGCCAGCAGCTCCGGATACCCCTCTTCCAATGAGCAGTTCTTC. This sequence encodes CASSSGYPSSNEQFF.

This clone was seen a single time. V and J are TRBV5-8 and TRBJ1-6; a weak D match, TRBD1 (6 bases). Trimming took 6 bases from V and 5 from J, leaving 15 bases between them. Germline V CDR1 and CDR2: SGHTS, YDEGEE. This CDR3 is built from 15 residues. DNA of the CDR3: TGTGCCAGCACCCGGGGGCGGGCCGATAATTCACCCCTCCACTTT. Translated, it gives CASTRGRADNSPLHF.